The present TCR beta chain was sequenced within a study of T cell clonality in common variable immunodeficiency. Diagnosis required reduced IgG, IgA and/or IgM with specific antibody deficiency. CVID subjects had received replacement immunoglobulin for at least one year. Notes on the study in general: Common variable immunodeficiency TCR beta sequences reportedly had fewer deletions and N-nucleotide insertions.

The sample holds many counts of this clone. Antigen unknown. The sequenced fragment ends 3 residues before the CDR3 boundary, so the rest is inferred from the germline J gene. The repertoire was sequenced with immunoSEQ multiplex PCR; TCRdb's copy has only in-frame clones and lacks some. Altogether about 28,000 clones were found in the sample, and no singletons occur. Unmatched junction bases numbered 1, after V lost 6 bases and J lost 3 bases. Germline V gene sequence: CDR1 SNHLY, CDR2 FYNNEI. The CDR3 has 13 residues. This clonotype originated in a human donor with common variable immunodeficiency. The specimen was peripheral blood mononuclear cells. The rearrangement joins TRBV2 to TRBJ1-5; the match to TRBD1 covers 8 bases. The CDR3 spells CASRGQANQPQHF. The part of the CDR3 DNA that was read is TGTGCCAGCAGGGGACAGGCCAATCAGCCC.